Below, one T cell receptor beta chain is given with its context. Its antigen remains unknown. The source of the sample is a study of T cell clones after liver transplantation. Overall study context: HCV positivity affected three of eight recipients; the rest lacked autoimmune or viral indications. Study-wide points: Post-transplant time points were not standardized, so conclusions are preliminary. In most of the 8 subjects, circulating graft-donor-reactive CD4 TCRbeta sequences fell significantly after transplant.

The table came from immunoSEQ multiplex PCR; TCRdb's copy has only in-frame clones and leaves some out. Found here are more than 95,000 clones, about 81% of them singletons; the top ten hold approximately 0.99%. The CDR3 extends over 15 amino acids. V was clipped by 4 bases and J by 9 bases; unmatched bases: 12. The germline V gene has CDR1 SGHRS and CDR2 YFSETQ. Material: CD4+ T cells from blood, obtained before liver transplant. V is TRBV5-1 and J is TRBJ2-1, with 8 nucleotides matching TRBD2. The TCR originated in a human donor who received a liver transplant. CDR3: CASSMHPGLEGEQFF. For the CDR3, the DNA is TGCGCCAGCAGCATGCACCCGGGACTAGAGGGTGAGCAGTTCTTC.